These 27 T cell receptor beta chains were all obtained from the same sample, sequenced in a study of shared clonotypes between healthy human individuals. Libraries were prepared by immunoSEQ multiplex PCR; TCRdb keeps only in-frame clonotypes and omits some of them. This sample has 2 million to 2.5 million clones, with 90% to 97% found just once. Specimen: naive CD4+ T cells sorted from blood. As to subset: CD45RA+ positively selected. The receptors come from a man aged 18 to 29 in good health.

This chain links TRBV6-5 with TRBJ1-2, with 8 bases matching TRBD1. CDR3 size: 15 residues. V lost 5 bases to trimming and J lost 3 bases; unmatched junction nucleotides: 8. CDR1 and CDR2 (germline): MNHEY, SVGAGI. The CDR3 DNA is TGTGCCAGCAGTACGAGACAGGGGCTTTACTATGGCTACACCTTC. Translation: CASSTRQGLYYGYTF.

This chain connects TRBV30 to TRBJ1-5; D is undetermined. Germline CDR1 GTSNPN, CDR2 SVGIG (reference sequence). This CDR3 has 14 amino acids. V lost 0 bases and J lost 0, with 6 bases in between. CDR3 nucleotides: TGTGCCTGGAGTGTACTCCTTAGCAATCAGCCCCAGCATTTT. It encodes CAWSVLLSNQPQHF.

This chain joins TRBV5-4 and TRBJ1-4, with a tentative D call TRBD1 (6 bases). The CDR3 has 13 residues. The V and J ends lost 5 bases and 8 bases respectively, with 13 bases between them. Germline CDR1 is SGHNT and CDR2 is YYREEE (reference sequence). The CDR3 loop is CASRKAGAEKLFF. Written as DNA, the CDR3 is TGTGCCAGCAGGAAGGCAGGGGCCGAAAAACTGTTTTTT.

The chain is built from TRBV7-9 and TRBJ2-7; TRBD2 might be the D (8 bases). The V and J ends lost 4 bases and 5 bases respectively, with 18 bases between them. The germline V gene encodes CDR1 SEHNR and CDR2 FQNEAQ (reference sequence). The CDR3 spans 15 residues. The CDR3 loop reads CASSSTGLGGDEQYF. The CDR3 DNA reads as TGTGCCAGCAGCTCGACAGGGCTCGGGGGGGACGAGCAGTACTTC. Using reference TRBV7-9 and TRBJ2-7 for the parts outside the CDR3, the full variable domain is DTGVSQNPRHKITKRGQNVTFRCDPISEHNRLYWYRQTLGQGPEFLTYFQNEAQLEKSRLLSDRFSAERPKGSFSTLEIQRTEQGDSAMYLCASSSTGLGGDEQYFGPGTRLTVT.

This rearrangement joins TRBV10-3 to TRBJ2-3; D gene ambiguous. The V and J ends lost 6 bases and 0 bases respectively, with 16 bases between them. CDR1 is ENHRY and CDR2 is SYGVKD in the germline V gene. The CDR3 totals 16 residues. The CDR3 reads CAISQSWQPSTDTQYF. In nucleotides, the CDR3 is TGTGCCATCAGCCAGAGCTGGCAACCTAGCACAGATACGCAGTATTTT.

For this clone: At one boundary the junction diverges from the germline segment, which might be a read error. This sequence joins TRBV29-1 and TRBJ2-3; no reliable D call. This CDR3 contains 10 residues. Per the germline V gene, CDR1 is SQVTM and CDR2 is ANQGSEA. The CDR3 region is CSVSEGYVDF. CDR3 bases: TGCAGCGTTAGTGAAGGGTATGTGGATTTT.

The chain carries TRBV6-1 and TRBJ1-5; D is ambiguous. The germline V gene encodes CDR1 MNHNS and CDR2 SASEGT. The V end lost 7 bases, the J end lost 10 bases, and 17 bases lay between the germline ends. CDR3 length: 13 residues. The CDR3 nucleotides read TGTGCCAGCACCCAACTGGCAGTTCGACCCCAGCATTTT. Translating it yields CASTQLAVRPQHF.

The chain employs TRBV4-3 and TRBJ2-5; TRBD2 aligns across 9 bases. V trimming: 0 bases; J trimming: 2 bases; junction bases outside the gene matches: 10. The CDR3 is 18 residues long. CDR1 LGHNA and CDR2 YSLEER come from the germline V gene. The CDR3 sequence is CASSQDRKLAGLQETQYF. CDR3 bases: TGCGCCAGCAGCCAAGATAGGAAACTAGCGGGTCTTCAAGAGACCCAGTACTTC.

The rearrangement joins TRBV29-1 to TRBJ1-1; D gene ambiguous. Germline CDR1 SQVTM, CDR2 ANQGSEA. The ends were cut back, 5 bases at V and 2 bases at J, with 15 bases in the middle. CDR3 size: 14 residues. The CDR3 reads CSVRRPKRNTEAFF. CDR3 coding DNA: TGCAGCGTTAGAAGACCGAAGAGAAACACTGAAGCTTTCTTT.

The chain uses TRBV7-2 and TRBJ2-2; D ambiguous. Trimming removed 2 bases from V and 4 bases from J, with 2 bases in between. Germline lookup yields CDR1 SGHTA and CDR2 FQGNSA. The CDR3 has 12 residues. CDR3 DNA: TGTGCCAGCAGCTTATCCACCGGGGAGCTGTTTTTT. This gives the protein CASSLSTGELFF.

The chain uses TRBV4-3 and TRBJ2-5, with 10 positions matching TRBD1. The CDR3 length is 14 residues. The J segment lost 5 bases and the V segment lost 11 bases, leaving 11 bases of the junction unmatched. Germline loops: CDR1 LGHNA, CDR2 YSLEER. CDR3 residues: CAYLRDRGEETQYF. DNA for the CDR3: TGCGCCTATCTCCGGGACAGGGGTGAGGAGACCCAGTACTTC.

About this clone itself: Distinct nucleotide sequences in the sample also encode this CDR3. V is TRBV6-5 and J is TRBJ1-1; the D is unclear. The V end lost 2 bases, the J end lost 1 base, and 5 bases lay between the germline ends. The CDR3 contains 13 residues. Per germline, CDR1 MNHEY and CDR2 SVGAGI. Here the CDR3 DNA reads TGTGCCAGCAGTTACGGTAGGAACACTGAAGCTTTCTTT. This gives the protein CASSYGRNTEAFF.

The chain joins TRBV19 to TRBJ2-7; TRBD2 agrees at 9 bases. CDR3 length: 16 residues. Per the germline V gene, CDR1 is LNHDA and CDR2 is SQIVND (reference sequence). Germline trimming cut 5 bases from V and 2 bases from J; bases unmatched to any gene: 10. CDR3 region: CASSFLVAGVPYEQYF. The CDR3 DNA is TGTGCCAGTAGTTTTCTGGTAGCGGGGGTCCCCTACGAGCAGTACTTC. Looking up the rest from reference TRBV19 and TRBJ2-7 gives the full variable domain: DGGITQSPKYLFRKEGQNVTLSCEQNLNHDAMYWYRQDPGQGLRLIYYSQIVNDFQKGDIAEGYSVSREKKESFPLTVTSAQKNPTAFYLCASSFLVAGVPYEQYFGPGTRLTVT.

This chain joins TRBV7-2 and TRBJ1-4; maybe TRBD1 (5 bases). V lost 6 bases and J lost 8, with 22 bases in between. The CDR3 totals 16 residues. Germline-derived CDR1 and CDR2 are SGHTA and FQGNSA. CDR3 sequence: CASSLTPGTSGEKLFF. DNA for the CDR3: TGTGCCAGCAGTCTAACCCCGGGGACGAGCGGGGAAAAACTGTTTTTT.

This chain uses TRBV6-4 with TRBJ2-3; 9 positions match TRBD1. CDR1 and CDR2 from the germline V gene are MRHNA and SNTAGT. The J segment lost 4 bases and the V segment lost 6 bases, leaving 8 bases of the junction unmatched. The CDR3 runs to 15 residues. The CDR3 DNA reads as TGTGCCAGCAGGGACGGGACAGGGTGCCCAGATACGCAGTATTTT. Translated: CASRDGTGCPDTQYF.

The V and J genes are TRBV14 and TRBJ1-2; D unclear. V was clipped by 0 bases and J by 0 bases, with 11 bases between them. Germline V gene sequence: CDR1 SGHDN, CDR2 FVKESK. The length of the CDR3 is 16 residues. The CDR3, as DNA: TGTGCCAGCAGCCAAGATCTTAGCTTCTCTAACTATGGCTACACCTTC. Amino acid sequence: CASSQDLSFSNYGYTF.

For the CDR3, the DNA is TGTGCCAGCAGTGAACAGATGACTGCCACAGATACGCAGTATTTT. Its translation: CASSEQMTATDTQYF. V usage is TRBV6-1 and J usage is TRBJ2-3, with no clear D. Trimming left V 2 bases short and J 2 bases short, with 11 bases between. The CDR3 is made up of 15 amino acids. Germline values: CDR1 MNHNS, CDR2 SASEGT.

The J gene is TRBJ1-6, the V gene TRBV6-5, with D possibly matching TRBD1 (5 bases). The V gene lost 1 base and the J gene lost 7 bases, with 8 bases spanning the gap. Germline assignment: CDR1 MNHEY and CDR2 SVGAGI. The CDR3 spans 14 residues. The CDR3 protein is CASSYLGRNSPLHF. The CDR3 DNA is TGTGCCAGCAGTTACTTGGGGCGGAATTCACCCCTCCACTTT.

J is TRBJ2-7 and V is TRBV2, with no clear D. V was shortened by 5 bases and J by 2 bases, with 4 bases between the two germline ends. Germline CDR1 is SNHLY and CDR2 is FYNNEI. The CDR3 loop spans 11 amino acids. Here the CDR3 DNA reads TGTGCCAGCAGTCAGGCCTACGAGCAGTACTTC. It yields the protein CASSQAYEQYF.

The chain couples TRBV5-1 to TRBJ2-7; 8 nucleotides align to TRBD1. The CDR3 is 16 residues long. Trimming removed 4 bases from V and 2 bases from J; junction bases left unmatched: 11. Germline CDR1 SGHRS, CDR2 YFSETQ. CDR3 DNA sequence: TGCGCCAGCAGCACGAGTGCAGGGGGCTTAACCTACGAGCAGTACTTC. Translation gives CASSTSAGGLTYEQYF.

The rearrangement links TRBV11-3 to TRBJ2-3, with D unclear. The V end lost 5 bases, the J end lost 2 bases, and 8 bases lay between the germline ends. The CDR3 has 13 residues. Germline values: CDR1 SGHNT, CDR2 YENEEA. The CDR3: CASSPVHTDTQYF. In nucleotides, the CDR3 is TGTGCCAGCAGCCCAGTTCACACAGATACGCAGTATTTT.

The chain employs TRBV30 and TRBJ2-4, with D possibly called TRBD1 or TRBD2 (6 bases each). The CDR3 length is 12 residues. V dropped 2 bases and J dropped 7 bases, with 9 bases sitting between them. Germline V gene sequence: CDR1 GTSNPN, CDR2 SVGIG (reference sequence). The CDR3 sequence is CAWSSGANIQYF. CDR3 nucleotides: TGTGCCTGGAGTTCGGGGGCTAACATTCAGTACTTC.

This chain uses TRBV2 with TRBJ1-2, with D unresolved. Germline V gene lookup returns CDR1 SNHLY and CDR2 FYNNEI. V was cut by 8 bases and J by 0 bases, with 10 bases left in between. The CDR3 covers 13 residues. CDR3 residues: CASVAGANYGYTF. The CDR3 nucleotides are TGTGCCAGCGTCGCCGGAGCTAACTATGGCTACACCTTC.

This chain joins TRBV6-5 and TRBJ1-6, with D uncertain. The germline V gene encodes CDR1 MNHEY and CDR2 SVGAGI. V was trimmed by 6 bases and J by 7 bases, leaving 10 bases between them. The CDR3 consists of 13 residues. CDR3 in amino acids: CASSRDRNSPLHF. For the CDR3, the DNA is TGTGCCAGCAGCCGCGACCGCAATTCACCCCTCCACTTT.

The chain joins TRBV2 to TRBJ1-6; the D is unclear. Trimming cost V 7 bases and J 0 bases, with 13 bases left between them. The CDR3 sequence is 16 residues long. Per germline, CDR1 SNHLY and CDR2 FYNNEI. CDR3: CASTPWASSYNSPLHF. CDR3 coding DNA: TGTGCCAGCACCCCTTGGGCGAGCTCCTATAATTCACCCCTCCACTTT. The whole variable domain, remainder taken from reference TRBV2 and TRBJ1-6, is EPEVTQTPSHQVTQMGQEVILRCVPISNHLYFYWYRQILGQKVEFLVSFYNNEISEKSEIFDDQFSVERPDGSNFTLKIRSTKLEDSAMYFCASTPWASSYNSPLHFGNGTRLTVT.

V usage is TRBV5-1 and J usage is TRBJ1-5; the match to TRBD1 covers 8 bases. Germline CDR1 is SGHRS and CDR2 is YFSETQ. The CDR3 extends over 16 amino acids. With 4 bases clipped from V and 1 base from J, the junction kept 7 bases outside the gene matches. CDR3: CASSQQQGVSNQPQHF. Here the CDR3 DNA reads TGCGCCAGCAGCCAGCAACAGGGGGTGAGCAATCAGCCCCAGCATTTT.

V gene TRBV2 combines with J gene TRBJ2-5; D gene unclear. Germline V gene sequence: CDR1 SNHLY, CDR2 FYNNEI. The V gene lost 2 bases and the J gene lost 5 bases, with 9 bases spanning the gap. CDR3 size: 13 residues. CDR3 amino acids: CASSERDSETQYF. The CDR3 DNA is TGTGCCAGCAGTGAAAGGGATTCGGAGACCCAGTACTTC.